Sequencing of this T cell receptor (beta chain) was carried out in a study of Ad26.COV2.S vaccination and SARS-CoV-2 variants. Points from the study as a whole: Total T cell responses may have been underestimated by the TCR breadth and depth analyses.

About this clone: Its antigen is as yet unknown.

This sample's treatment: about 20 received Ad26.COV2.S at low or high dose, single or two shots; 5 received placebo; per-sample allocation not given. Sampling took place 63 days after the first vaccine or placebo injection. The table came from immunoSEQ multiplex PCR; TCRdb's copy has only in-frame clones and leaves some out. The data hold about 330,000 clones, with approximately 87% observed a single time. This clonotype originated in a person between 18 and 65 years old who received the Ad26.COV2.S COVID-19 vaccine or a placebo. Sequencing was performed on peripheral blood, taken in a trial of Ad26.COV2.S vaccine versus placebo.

The CDR3 DNA reads TGCAGCGTCAAGGGACTAGCGGGAACTAGCACAGATACGCAGTATTTT. Translated: CSVKGLAGTSTDTQYF. The chain uses TRBV29-1 and TRBJ2-3; 13 nucleotides agree with TRBD2. Unmatched junction bases numbered 6, after V lost 6 bases and J lost 0 bases. The CDR3 has 16 amino acids. Germline CDR1 and CDR2: SQVTM and ANQGSEA.